This T cell receptor beta chain was captured by sequencing in a study of T-cell memory formation after mild COVID-19. Whole-study context: TCR clusters showed largely donor specificity.

TCRdb itself ran the 5' RACE reads through MiXCR, one entry per CDR3 protein. The repertoire has approximately 440,000 distinct CDR3 sequences, around 19% of them found once; the top ten carry 7.5% to 9.5%. Study-wide results and caveats: Clones contracting day 15 to 85 were balanced CD4/CD8; later expanders leaned CD4+. CM and EM subsets held most contracting CD4+ clones; EMRA held CD8+ ones.

This clonotype turned up a few times. The antigen remains unidentified. The ends lost 4 bases at V and 6 bases at J; junction bases unmatched: 15. CDR3 size: 16 residues. Per the germline V gene, CDR1 is LGHNA and CDR2 is YNFKEQ. This TCR derives from an adult woman who had mild COVID-19 (a few samples of this study predate the infection). Cell type and time point are not known. Sequencing input: PBMCs or a T cell subset sorted from them (not recorded which). This chain links TRBV4-2 with TRBJ2-7, with 7 bases matching TRBD1. The DNA of the CDR3 is TGTGCCAGCAGCCTCCACGATGGAAAGACAGGGACCGAGCAGTACTTC. Translated: CASSLHDGKTGTEQYF.